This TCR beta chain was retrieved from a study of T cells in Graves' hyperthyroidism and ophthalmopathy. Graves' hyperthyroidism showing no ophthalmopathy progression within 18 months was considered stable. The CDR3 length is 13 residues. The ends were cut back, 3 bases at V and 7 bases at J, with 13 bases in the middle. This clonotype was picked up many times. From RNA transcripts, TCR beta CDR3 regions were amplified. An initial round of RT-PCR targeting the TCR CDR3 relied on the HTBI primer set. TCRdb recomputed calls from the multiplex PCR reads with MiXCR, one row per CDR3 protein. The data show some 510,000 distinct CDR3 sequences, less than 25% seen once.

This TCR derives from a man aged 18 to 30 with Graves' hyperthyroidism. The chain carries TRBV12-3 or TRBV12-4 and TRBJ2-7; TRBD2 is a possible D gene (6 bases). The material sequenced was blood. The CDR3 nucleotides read TGTGCCAGCAGTTTTTTGAGGGCGGGGGAGCAGTACTTC. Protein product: CASSFLRAGEQYF.